One sample yielded the 28 T cell receptor beta chains listed below, sequenced in a study of blood T cell repertoires in COVID-19. Assay used: immunoSEQ multiplex PCR; TCRdb lists only in-frame clones, some missing. The profile shows over 200,000 clones, approximately 78% of them singletons. The sequencing input was peripheral blood. The origin of the receptors is a woman aged 40 to 50 with acute or convalescent COVID-19.

This clone was found once. The chain joins TRBV5-1 to TRBJ2-7; 7 bases fit TRBD2. This CDR3 has 14 amino acids. V was pared by 5 bases and J by 2 bases, with 7 bases of the junction left unmatched. Germline V lookup: CDR1 SGHRS, CDR2 YFSETQ. CDR3 nucleotide sequence: TGCGCCAGCAGTTTCAGCGGGGATGCCTACGAGCAGTACTTC. Protein sequence: CASSFSGDAYEQYF.

The gene calls are TRBV6-6 and TRBJ2-1; 9 nucleotides agree with TRBD2. Germline V gene lookup returns CDR1 MNHNY and CDR2 SVGAGI (reference sequence). CDR3 length: 18 residues. With 5 bases clipped from V and 0 bases from J, the junction kept 11 bases outside the gene matches. CDR3 amino acids: CASSPDPLAGSSYNEQFF. The CDR3 DNA sequence: TGTGCCAGCAGTCCGGACCCCCTAGCGGGGAGCTCCTACAATGAGCAGTTCTTC.

The rearrangement links TRBV7-2 to TRBJ1-1; TRBD1 aligns across 8 bases. The CDR3 extends over 15 amino acids. Germline CDR1 reads SGHTA; CDR2 reads FQGNSA. The V segment lost 5 bases and the J segment 0 bases; nucleotides outside the gene matches: 5. The CDR3 sequence: CASSRQGSLNTEAFF. The CDR3, as DNA: TGTGCCAGCAGCAGACAGGGGTCCCTGAACACTGAAGCTTTCTTT. The full variable domain, its missing parts supplied by reference TRBV7-2 and TRBJ1-1, is GAGVSQSPSNKVTEKGKDVELRCDPISGHTALYWYRQSLGQGLEFLIYFQGNSAPDKSGLPSDRFSAERTGGSVSTLTIQRTQQEDSAVYLCASSRQGSLNTEAFFGQGTRLTVV.

V is TRBV7-8 and J is TRBJ2-7; 14 nucleotides line up with TRBD2. Germline lookup yields CDR1 SGHVS and CDR2 FQNEAQ. The V and J ends lost 4 bases and 0 bases, in that order; junction bases with no gene match: 8. The CDR3 has 18 amino acids. The DNA for the CDR3 is TGTGCCAGCAGCTCTTGGACTAGCGGGAGGAACCCCTCCTACGAGCAGTACTTC. This codes for CASSSWTSGRNPSYEQYF.

This clone was picked up one time. The genes are TRBV10-1 and TRBJ2-5; D gene unclear. The CDR3 has 12 residues. The germline CDR1 and CDR2 sequences are WNHNN and SYGVQD (reference sequence). Trimming left V 5 bases short and J 1 base short, with 5 bases between. CDR3 in amino acids: CASSNFQETQYF. The DNA of the CDR3 is TGCGCCAGCAGTAACTTCCAAGAGACCCAGTACTTC.

The chain couples TRBV7-6 to TRBJ1-5, with D maybe TRBD1 (5 bases). V was shortened by 4 bases and J by 6 bases, with 16 bases between the two germline ends. The CDR3 is 15 residues long. Germline assignment: CDR1 SGHVS and CDR2 FNYEAQ. CDR3 sequence reads: CASSSGGGFGQPQHF. The DNA for the CDR3 is TGTGCCAGCAGCTCCGGCGGGGGGTTTGGTCAGCCCCAGCATTTT.

The chain employs TRBV7-7 and TRBJ2-5; perhaps TRBD2 as D (6 bases). V lost 3 bases to trimming and J lost 1 base, with 9 bases between them. This CDR3 contains 14 residues. The germline V gene has CDR1 SSHAT and CDR2 FNYEAQ (reference sequence). CDR3: CASSFGAGQETQYF. In DNA, the CDR3 is TGTGCCAGCAGCTTTGGAGCGGGCCAAGAGACCCAGTACTTC.

The chain combines TRBV28 with TRBJ2-2; D remains ambiguous. There are 15 residues in the CDR3. The germline V and J ends were trimmed by 5 bases and 5 bases, with 15 bases remaining between them. Germline CDR1 and CDR2: MDHEN and SYDVKM. The CDR3 nucleotides read TGTGCCAGCAGTCCCCGGAGTGGGTCGACCGGGGAGCTGTTTTTT. Translation gives CASSPRSGSTGELFF.

This chain links TRBV5-5 with TRBJ2-3; TRBD2 matches at 7 bases. The V and J ends lost 0 bases and 2 bases, in that order; junction bases with no gene match: 3. Per the germline V gene, CDR1 is SGHKS and CDR2 is YYEKEE (reference sequence). The CDR3 extends over 15 amino acids. This CDR3 is CASSLVTSLTDTQYF. The CDR3 region has the DNA TGTGCCAGCAGCTTGGTGACTAGCCTCACAGATACGCAGTATTTT. The variable domain in full, completed from reference TRBV5-5 and TRBJ2-3, reads DAGVTQSPTHLIKTRGQQVTLRCSPISGHKSVSWYQQVLGQGPQFIFQYYEKEERGRGNFPDRFSARQFPNYSSELNVNALLLGDSALYLCASSLVTSLTDTQYFGPGTRLTVL.

The chain joins TRBV27 to TRBJ2-7; D is perhaps TRBD2 (6 bases). The V end was cut by 6 bases, the J end by 3 bases, with 9 bases between. Germline lookup yields CDR1 MNHEY and CDR2 SMNVEV (reference sequence). There are 12 residues in the CDR3. CDR3 in DNA: TGTGCCAGCAGCAAGGGACTCTACGAGCAGTACTTC. Its translation: CASSKGLYEQYF.

In DNA form, the CDR3 reads TGTGCCAGCAGTTACTCGAGTAGCGGGAGAGGGTACGAGCAGTACTTC. Translation gives CASSYSSSGRGYEQYF. This rearrangement joins TRBV6-5 to TRBJ2-7, with 9 positions matching TRBD2. CDR3 length: 16 amino acids. V lost 0 bases and J lost 4; bases outside the gene matches: 7. CDR1 MNHEY and CDR2 SVGAGI come from the germline V gene.

This chain joins TRBV27 and TRBJ1-2, with a possible D match to TRBD1 (6 bases). CDR1 MNHEY and CDR2 SMNVEV come from the germline V gene (reference sequence). There are 13 residues in the CDR3. V was clipped by 5 bases and J by 6 bases, with 13 bases between them. CDR3 nucleotide sequence: TGTGCCAGCAGTCTTACAGGGATCCATGGCTACACCTTC. Amino acid sequence: CASSLTGIHGYTF.

The chain recombines TRBV5-1 with TRBJ2-1; 12 nucleotides align to TRBD1. Germline assignment: CDR1 SGHRS and CDR2 YFSETQ. This CDR3 contains 18 residues. V gave up 3 bases and J gave up 5 bases; unmatched junction bases: 12. The CDR3 DNA sequence: TGCGCCAGCAGCTCAGGGACAGGGGGCGCCAATCGTCACAATGAGCAGTTCTTC. It translates to CASSSGTGGANRHNEQFF.

This clone was counted only a few times. The rearrangement uses TRBV2 and TRBJ2-5, with 8 bases that match TRBD2. Germline-derived CDR1 and CDR2 are SNHLY and FYNNEI. The CDR3 covers 15 residues. V was pared by 0 bases and J by 5 bases, with 5 bases of the junction left unmatched. The CDR3 DNA sequence: TGTGCCAGCAGTGAAGCGAGCGGGAGTGGGGAGACCCAGTACTTC. This codes for CASSEASGSGETQYF.

The chain has TRBV3-1 (or the pseudogene TRBV3-2) and TRBJ1-5, with a possible D match to TRBD1 (6 bases). V lost 7 bases and J 1 base, leaving 11 bases between the germline ends. The germline V gene has CDR1 LGHDT and CDR2 YNNKEL (reference sequence). The CDR3 covers 14 residues. CDR3 nucleotide sequence: TGTGCCAGCACCTCAGGGGTCAGCAATCAGCCCCAGCATTTT. Amino acid sequence: CASTSGVSNQPQHF.

J is TRBJ2-7 and V is TRBV10-2; D is possibly TRBD2 (5 bases). The germline V gene encodes CDR1 WSHSY and CDR2 SAAADI. V lost 5 bases to trimming and J lost 2 bases, with 19 bases between them. The CDR3 is made up of 16 amino acids. CDR3 bases: TGCGCCAGCAGTCCTAACGCGGAGACGACTACCTACGAGCAGTACTTC. Its protein is CASSPNAETTTYEQYF.

J is TRBJ2-7 and V is TRBV7-2, with D tentatively TRBD2 (6 bases). Trimming stripped 1 base from V and 4 bases from J, with 11 bases between. From germline, CDR1 is SGHTA and CDR2 FQGNSA. CDR3 size: 14 residues. The CDR3 reads CASSLGQGGYEQYF. The DNA of the CDR3 is TGTGCCAGCAGCTTAGGTCAGGGAGGTTACGAGCAGTACTTC. The variable domain in full, completed from reference TRBV7-2 and TRBJ2-7, reads GAGVSQSPSNKVTEKGKDVELRCDPISGHTALYWYRQSLGQGLEFLIYFQGNSAPDKSGLPSDRFSAERTGGSVSTLTIQRTQQEDSAVYLCASSLGQGGYEQYFGPGTRLTVT.

V usage is TRBV15 and J usage is TRBJ2-1; possible D gene TRBD1, 5 bases. Germline V gene data show CDR1 as LNHNV and CDR2 as YYDKDF (reference sequence). V was shortened by 4 bases and J by 4 bases, with 14 bases between the two germline ends. The CDR3 is 15 residues long. The CDR3, as DNA: TGTGCCACCAGCACCCACAGGTTGGGTTACAATGAGCAGTTCTTC. Residues: CATSTHRLGYNEQFF.

This sequence joins TRBV6-1 and TRBJ2-7; TRBD1 aligns across 8 bases. CDR3 length: 14 residues. Germline trimming cut 2 bases from V and 2 bases from J; bases unmatched to any gene: 2. Germline V gene data show CDR1 as MNHNS and CDR2 as SASEGT. The CDR3 sequence is CASSEMTGAYEQYF. In DNA, the CDR3 is TGTGCCAGCAGTGAAATGACAGGGGCCTACGAGCAGTACTTC.

The chain employs TRBV7-9 and TRBJ2-1; TRBD2 matches 10 bases. CDR1 is SEHNR, CDR2 FQNEAQ, per germline (reference sequence). J was trimmed by 5 bases and V by 5 bases; bases with no gene match: 15. The CDR3 sequence is 18 residues long. CDR3 DNA: TGTGCCAGCAGCGGGGCCTCGTCCGGGACTAGCGTGGACAATGAGCAGTTCTTC. This sequence encodes CASSGASSGTSVDNEQFF. The full variable domain, completed using reference TRBV7-9 and TRBJ2-1, is DTGVSQNPRHKITKRGQNVTFRCDPISEHNRLYWYRQTLGQGPEFLTYFQNEAQLEKSRLLSDRFSAERPKGSFSTLEIQRTEQGDSAMYLCASSGASSGTSVDNEQFFGPGTRLTVL.

The V call is TRBV27, the J call TRBJ2-5, with D possibly TRBD2 on 7 matching bases. The CDR3 is 17 amino acids. V lost 5 bases and J 2 bases, leaving 21 bases between the germline ends. Germline V gives CDR1 MNHEY, CDR2 SMNVEV (reference sequence). Written as DNA, the CDR3 is TGTGCCAGCAGTCCCCTGGGGGGGGGCGCGGAGCAAGAGACCCAGTACTTC. As protein: CASSPLGGGAEQETQYF.

V is TRBV5-1 and J is TRBJ1-2; TRBD1 is a possible D gene (5 bases). With 4 bases removed from V and 5 bases from J, the gap between germline ends came to 15 bases. The CDR3 totals 14 residues. The germline gives CDR1 SGHRS, CDR2 YFSETQ. CDR3 residues: CASSPLEGDYGYTF. The CDR3 region has the DNA TGCGCCAGCAGCCCGCTTGAAGGGGATTATGGCTACACCTTC.

J is TRBJ1-5 and V is TRBV5-5, with D uncertain. Trimming removed 2 bases from V and 0 bases from J, with 9 bases in between. CDR3 length: 15 amino acids. Germline loops: CDR1 SGHKS, CDR2 YYEKEE (reference sequence). The CDR3 DNA is TGTGCCAGCAGCTTCGTGGCCAGTAGCAATCAGCCCCAGCATTTT. Protein product: CASSFVASSNQPQHF.

The J gene is TRBJ1-2, the V gene TRBV19, with D possibly TRBD1 on 6 matching bases. CDR3 length: 14 amino acids. Looked up from germline, CDR1 is LNHDA and CDR2 is SQIVND (reference sequence). Trimming removed 7 bases at V and 4 bases at J, with 16 bases between. CDR3 sequence: CASTAGAVSYGYTF. For the CDR3, the DNA is TGTGCCAGTACGGCAGGGGCCGTGAGCTATGGCTACACCTTC.

Written as DNA, the CDR3 is TGTGCCAGCAGCTCGCCGGGAGAATCCTACGAGCAGTACTTC. It yields the protein CASSSPGESYEQYF. The rearrangement uses TRBV7-2 and TRBJ2-7, with TRBD2 as a possible D gene (6 bases). Trimming removed 4 bases from V and 1 base from J, with 11 bases in between. This CDR3 is built from 14 residues. The germline CDR1 and CDR2 sequences are SGHTA and FQGNSA.

The chain employs TRBV15 and TRBJ2-1; 8 nucleotides line up with TRBD2. Per the germline V gene, CDR1 is LNHNV and CDR2 is YYDKDF (reference sequence). The CDR3 is 16 amino acids. The V segment lost 1 base and the J segment 8 bases; nucleotides outside the gene matches: 10. The CDR3 nucleotides are TGTGCCACCAGCAGAGTGGGCATGGACGGGGGGGATGAGCAGTTCTTC. As protein: CATSRVGMDGGDEQFF.

The CDR3, as DNA: TGTGCCAGCAGTTACTCCACCGGATCCGGGACAGGGGTATACGAGCAGTACTTC. The encoded protein is CASSYSTGSGTGVYEQYF. This rearrangement joins TRBV6-2 or TRBV6-3 to TRBJ2-7, with 10 bases lining up with TRBD1. Trimming took 0 bases from V and 4 from J; bases not matched to a gene: 12. Germline loops: CDR1 MNHEY, CDR2 SVGEGT. The CDR3 is 18 residues long.

On this clone itself: A much larger clone sits a single nucleotide away, making a read error possible. The gene calls are TRBV29-1 and TRBJ2-7, with 9 nucleotides matching TRBD1. The junction had 11 bases not matched to a gene; V was cut back by 8 bases and J by 6 bases. Germline values: CDR1 SQVTM, CDR2 ANQGSEA. The CDR3 is made up of 13 amino acids. CDR3 in DNA: TGCAGCTTTACGGGACAGGGCTTCTTCGAGCAGTACTTC. Amino acid sequence: CSFTGQGFFEQYF.